The 25 T cell receptor beta chains listed next were all sequenced from one sample in a study of T cell repertoires in cytomegalovirus infection. Their target antigens are unknown. TCRdb passed the reads through MiXCR, listing each CDR3 protein once. Among 550,000 to 850,000 distinct CDR3 sequences listed, approximately 33% were seen once. Material: cultured PBMCs, obtained from culture after CMV antigen stimulation. Receptors were obtained from a human donor in good health (CMV status not recorded). Some clones in this sample may be carry-over from other donors' samples.

V usage is TRBV7-2 and J usage is TRBJ1-5; no reliable D call. Germline CDR1 reads SGHTA; CDR2 reads FQGNSA. Trimming pared 1 base from V and 8 bases from J, leaving 12 bases between. The CDR3 has 14 residues. The CDR3 sequence: CASSLGPGGKPQHF. As DNA, the CDR3 is TGTGCCAGCAGCTTAGGACCTGGTGGGAAGCCCCAGCATTTT.

This clonotype was counted between two and nine times. The rearrangement uses TRBV7-4 and TRBJ2-7; D is perhaps TRBD2 (6 bases). Trimming shortened V by 5 bases and J by 6 bases, and 23 bases separated the two germline ends. The germline V gene encodes CDR1 SGHVT and CDR2 SQSDAQ. The CDR3 is 16 amino acids. The DNA of the CDR3 is TGTGCCAGCAGCCTAACAAGATGGCCGGGGGTAGCCGAGCAGTACTTC. Its protein is CASSLTRWPGVAEQYF.

The CDR3 protein is CATSPVRNTEAFF. The CDR3 region has the DNA TGTGCCACCAGCCCCGTACGGAACACTGAAGCTTTCTTT. This rearrangement joins TRBV15 to TRBJ1-1; D ambiguous. The CDR3 runs to 13 residues. The V gene's germline CDR1 is LNHNV and CDR2 YYDKDF (reference sequence). Trimming took off 5 bases at V and 1 base at J, with 8 bases between the two ends.

The chain carries TRBV20-1 and TRBJ2-5; TRBD2 agrees at 9 bases. V was pared by 3 bases and J by 3 bases, with 11 bases of the junction left unmatched. CDR1 and CDR2 from the germline V gene are DFQATT and SNEGSKA (reference sequence). This CDR3 comprises 16 residues. DNA of the CDR3: TGCAGTGCTAGGCCCCTTAGGGAGCGGGAGGAAGAGACCCAGTACTTC. Residues: CSARPLREREEETQYF.

This clonotype showed up many times. V usage is TRBV6-1 and J usage is TRBJ1-2, with a possible D match to TRBD1 (5 bases). This CDR3 has 14 residues. Germline V gene data show CDR1 as MNHNS and CDR2 as SASEGT. Between the trimmed V and J ends, which lost 6 bases and 4 bases, there was a span of 15 bases. In DNA, the CDR3 is TGTGCCAGCAGAATTACCGGGGCCATCTATGGCTACACCTTC. Amino acids: CASRITGAIYGYTF.

The rearrangement links TRBV20-1 to TRBJ1-2; 10 bases align to TRBD1. J lost 5 bases, V lost 5 bases, and 11 bases had no gene match. The germline gives CDR1 DFQATT, CDR2 SNEGSKA (reference sequence). This CDR3 comprises 15 residues. CDR3 residues: CSALARDRGWYGYTF. The CDR3 region has the DNA TGCAGTGCTTTGGCCCGGGACAGGGGATGGTATGGCTACACCTTC.

This clonotype was recorded a few times. The V and J genes are TRBV7-7 and TRBJ2-5; the match to TRBD2 covers 7 bases. V lost 11 bases, J lost 5 bases, and 2 bases stayed unmatched. The length of the CDR3 is 10 residues. Germline CDR1 reads SSHAT; CDR2 reads FNYEAQ (reference sequence). The DNA for the CDR3 is TGTGCCTTGGGGGGGGAGACCCAGTACTTC. Translating gives CALGGETQYF.

In its sample, this clonotype was seen many times. The V call is TRBV7-2, the J call TRBJ1-3; D not certain. The CDR3 consists of 14 residues. The ends were cut back, 5 bases at V and 0 bases at J, with 8 bases in the middle. The germline CDR1 and CDR2 sequences are SGHTA and FQGNSA. In DNA form, the CDR3 reads TGTGCCAGCAGCGCGGACCGCTCTGGAAACACCATATATTTT. Translated: CASSADRSGNTIYF.

V is TRBV27 and J is TRBJ2-6; 7 nucleotides agree with TRBD1. The J segment lost 2 bases and the V segment lost 0 bases, leaving 10 bases of the junction unmatched. The CDR3 spans 19 residues. The germline gives CDR1 MNHEY, CDR2 SMNVEV (reference sequence). The chain's CDR3 is CASSLSAGGVIAGANVLTF. In nucleotides, the CDR3 is TGTGCCAGCAGTTTATCAGCAGGGGGAGTAATAGCTGGGGCCAACGTCCTGACTTTC.

A remark on this clonotype: A much larger clone sits a single nucleotide away, making a read error possible. The V and J genes are TRBV7-2 and TRBJ2-1, with TRBD2 matching over 9 bases. The end of the DNA fits TRBJ2-7 better, so the J call may be wrong. The CDR3 is made up of 17 amino acids. Germline V gene lookup returns CDR1 SGHTA and CDR2 FQGNSA. The CDR3 spells CASSLGSGGGAVGEQYF. DNA for the CDR3: TGTGCCAGCAGCTTAGGTTCTGGCGGGGGGGCCGTAGGTGAGCAGTACTTC.

In DNA, the CDR3 is TGTGCCAGCAGAAGTAGCGGGAGGGCATACAATGAGCAGTTCTTC. Translation: CASRSSGRAYNEQFF. V gene TRBV6-5 combines with J gene TRBJ2-1; 11 bases line up with TRBD2. Germline V gene lookup returns CDR1 MNHEY and CDR2 SVGAGI. V lost 6 bases to trimming and J lost 4 bases; unmatched junction nucleotides: 5. The CDR3 runs 15 residues.

The chain is built from TRBV19 and TRBJ1-6; D uncertain. Germline CDR1 is LNHDA and CDR2 is SQIVND (reference sequence). V lost 3 bases and J lost 7, with 10 bases in between. The CDR3 extends over 14 amino acids. CDR3 amino acids: CASSILVTNSPLHF. In DNA form, the CDR3 reads TGTGCCAGTAGTATCCTGGTCACCAATTCACCCCTCCACTTT.

For the CDR3, the DNA is TGTGCCAGCAGCCGGGACAATTACTCCGAGCAGTACTTC. This gives the protein CASSRDNYSEQYF. This chain links TRBV7-2 with TRBJ2-7, with a tentative D call TRBD1 (6 bases). This CDR3 region has 13 residues. Trimming took off 5 bases at V and 6 bases at J, with 14 bases between the two ends. Germline CDR1 reads SGHTA; CDR2 reads FQGNSA.

The table lists this clonotype with a few counts. This chain connects TRBV4-1 to TRBJ2-5; D is uncertain. CDR3 length: 14 residues. V dropped 0 bases and J dropped 5 bases, with 10 bases sitting between them. Germline V gene data show CDR1 as MGHRA and CDR2 as YSYEKL. CDR3 sequence: CASSQDSGTETQYF. Here the CDR3 DNA reads TGCGCCAGCAGCCAAGATTCCGGTACGGAGACCCAGTACTTC.

This clonotype turned up a few times. The rearrangement joins TRBV6-1 to TRBJ1-2; a weak D match, TRBD1 (5 bases). Trimming shortened V by 2 bases and J by 3 bases, and 7 bases separated the two germline ends. Germline CDR1 is MNHNS and CDR2 is SASEGT. This CDR3 comprises 13 residues. The CDR3 region is CASSETGDYGYTF. The CDR3 DNA reads TGTGCCAGCAGTGAAACAGGAGACTATGGCTACACCTTC.

The J gene is TRBJ1-1, the V gene TRBV6-1; the match to TRBD1 covers 7 bases. The CDR3 has 13 residues. V was clipped by 6 bases and J by 7 bases; unmatched bases: 8. CDR1 and CDR2 from the germline V gene are MNHNS and SASEGT. The CDR3 reads CASRQTWTGEAFF. CDR3 bases: TGTGCCAGCAGACAGACTTGGACAGGTGAAGCTTTCTTT.

In its sample, this clonotype was seen a few times. The chain has TRBV7-2 and TRBJ1-3; no clear D. V lost 1 base, J lost 11 bases, and 9 bases lay in between. Germline lookup yields CDR1 SGHTA and CDR2 FQGNSA. The CDR3 spans 12 residues. The CDR3 bases are TGTGCCAGCAGCTTAGATCAGTCCGCCATATATTTT. It yields the protein CASSLDQSAIYF.

The chain links TRBV7-4 to TRBJ1-6, with D maybe TRBD1 (5 bases). Between the trimmed V and J ends, which lost 0 bases and 8 bases, there was a span of 20 bases. The CDR3 loop spans 18 amino acids. Germline V gene data show CDR1 as SGHVT and CDR2 as SQSDAQ. CDR3 sequence (DNA): TGTGCCAGCAGCTTAGCGCTAAGGAGAGGGGACGGCGATTCACCCCTCCACTTT. Translation: CASSLALRRGDGDSPLHF.

The rearrangement joins TRBV5-1 to TRBJ1-3; D is unclear. Trimming pared 5 bases from V and 0 bases from J, leaving 15 bases between. CDR1 and CDR2 (germline): SGHRS, YFSETQ. The CDR3 is made up of 16 amino acids. The CDR3 coding sequence is TGCGCCAGCAGTCAATCCGGGATAAGCTCTGGAAACACCATATATTTT. This translates into CASSQSGISSGNTIYF.

The rearrangement uses TRBV11-2 and TRBJ2-3; D uncertain. Trimming took 1 base from V and 6 from J, leaving 17 bases between them. CDR3 size: 16 residues. The germline gives CDR1 SGHAT, CDR2 FQNNGV. The CDR3 region has the DNA TGTGCCAGCAGCTTAGTTGGGCTAATGACGACGGATACGCAGTATTTT. It is translated as CASSLVGLMTTDTQYF.

This clonotype was counted a few times. The chain has TRBV6-1 and TRBJ2-7, with D possibly matching TRBD1 (6 bases). Germline V CDR1 and CDR2: MNHNS, SASEGT. V was shortened by 8 bases and J by 0 bases, with 14 bases between the two germline ends. The CDR3 totals 14 residues. The CDR3 region has the DNA TGTGCCAGCGGCCGGGACACTCTCTCCTACGAGCAGTACTTC. This encodes CASGRDTLSYEQYF.

This clonotype was detected only a few times. V and J are TRBV12-3 or TRBV12-4 and TRBJ2-4; 7 nucleotides match TRBD2. The CDR3 is 14 amino acids. With 6 bases clipped from V and 8 bases from J, the junction kept 10 bases outside the gene matches. CDR3 sequence: CASSTSSGGDIQYF. The CDR3 DNA reads TGTGCCAGCAGCACCTCTAGCGGAGGGGACATTCAGTACTTC.

This sequence joins TRBV18 and TRBJ1-1, with D unclear. This CDR3 is 13 amino acids long. In germline, CDR1 is KGHSH, CDR2 LQKENI. Between the trimmed V and J ends, which lost 3 bases and 6 bases, there was a span of 11 bases. In DNA, the CDR3 is TGTGCCAGCTCACCCCCTCGGATTCCTGAAGCTTTCTTT. It encodes CASSPPRIPEAFF.

The chain employs TRBV4-1 and TRBJ2-7; 8 nucleotides align to TRBD1. This CDR3 is built from 17 residues. The germline V gene has CDR1 MGHRA and CDR2 YSYEKL. After removal of 1 base from V and 6 bases from J, the junction contained 14 bases not matched to a gene. This chain's CDR3 is CASSQGGLRGRDAEQYF. For the CDR3, the DNA is TGCGCCAGCAGCCAAGGAGGGCTCAGGGGGCGGGACGCCGAGCAGTACTTC.

V is TRBV20-1 and J is TRBJ1-3; D gene ambiguous. The CDR3 runs to 16 residues. The V and J ends lost 3 bases and 0 bases respectively, with 15 bases between them. Germline lookup yields CDR1 DFQATT and CDR2 SNEGSKA (reference sequence). CDR3 coding DNA: TGCAGTGCTAGTCTAGACGGCCTCAGCTCTGGAAACACCATATATTTT. The encoded protein is CSASLDGLSSGNTIYF.